One T cell receptor beta chain is described in this entry. The antigen remains undetermined. The sample comes from a study of T cells in localized non-small cell lung cancer. In each case, adjacent lung free of atypia was taken at least 2 cm from the tumor margin. Overall study findings and caveats: Across samples, adjacent lung featured a median around 56 of the top 100 tumor clones. Sequencing involved a lone tumor region, leaving heterogeneity possible.

Germline V gene lookup returns CDR1 MDHEN and CDR2 SYDVKM. Trimming removed 1 base from V and 1 base from J, with 5 bases in between. The CDR3 totals 13 residues. Clones were read by immunoSEQ multiplex PCR, and TCRdb kept only the in-frame ones, dropping some. The data contain about 750 clones, roughly 24% of them seen just once; the ten biggest clones take up around 18%. The V gene is TRBV28, the J gene TRBJ2-7, with D unresolved. The clonotype comes from a woman aged 40 to 75 with stage III lung adenocarcinoma. Here the sequenced sample was normal lung tissue next to the tumor, taken before any cancer treatment. In DNA form, the CDR3 reads TGTGCCAGCAGTTTATCCTCTTCCTACGAGCAGTACTTC. It yields the protein CASSLSSSYEQYF.